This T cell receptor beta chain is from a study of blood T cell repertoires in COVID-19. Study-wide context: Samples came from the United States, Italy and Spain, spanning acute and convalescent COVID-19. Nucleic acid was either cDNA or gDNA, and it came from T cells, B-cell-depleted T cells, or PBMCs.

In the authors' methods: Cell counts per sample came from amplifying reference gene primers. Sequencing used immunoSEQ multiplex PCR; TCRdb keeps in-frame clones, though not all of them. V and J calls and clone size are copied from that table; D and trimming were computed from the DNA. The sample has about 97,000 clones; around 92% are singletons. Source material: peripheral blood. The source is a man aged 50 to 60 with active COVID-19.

The CDR3 DNA reads as TGTGCCAGCACAGAGGCTGGGGCCAACGTCCTGACTTTC. It codes for CASTEAGANVLTF. The J gene is TRBJ2-6, the V gene TRBV6-6; the D is unclear. Between the trimmed V and J ends, which lost 7 bases and 2 bases, there was a span of 6 bases. The V gene's germline CDR1 is MNHNY and CDR2 SVGAGI (reference sequence). The CDR3 runs to 13 residues.